This T cell receptor (beta chain) stems from a study of blood T cell repertoires in COVID-19. Study-level information: T cells, B-cell-depleted T cells, or PBMCs supplied cDNA or gDNA.

Across 20 to 25 US areas, participants ranged in age from 18 to 89 years. In Cohort 3, a recovered donor had either two negative PCRs, clearance, or symptom resolution. TCRdb's table, derived via immunoSEQ multiplex PCR, lists solely in-frame clones and lacks some. Among almost 500,000 clones listed, 88% were seen once. Germline CDR1 reads SGHKS; CDR2 reads YYEKEE (reference sequence). The CDR3 loop spans 15 amino acids. V dropped 0 bases and J dropped 6; count of bases not matched to a gene: 7. Sequenced material: PBMCs or T cells enriched from blood (not recorded which). The genes are TRBV5-5 and TRBJ1-1; the match to TRBD1 covers 8 bases. This TCR was recovered from a woman aged 60 to 75 who had recovered from COVID-19. CDR3 sequence (DNA): TGTGCCAGCAGCTTGGACGGACAGGGTGGCGCTGAAGCTTTCTTT. It is translated as CASSLDGQGGAEAFF.